One sample yielded the 21 T cell receptor beta chains listed below, sequenced in a study of post-analysis software for immune sequencing data. General study findings and limits: Controls had lower frequencies than patients of four or five TRBV segments, which included TRBV5-6, TRBV5-1 and TRBV20-1.

Their antigens remain unidentified. Built from TCR beta cDNA, the libraries had unique molecular identifiers in them. TCRdb re-derived calls from the PCR reads in MiXCR, one entry per CDR3 protein. The sample has around 440,000 distinct CDR3 sequences, roughly 45% seen once. Sequencing was performed on blood. These receptors originate from a girl aged 5 to 17 with multiple sclerosis.

This clonotype appeared a few times. The CDR3 loop reads CASISGLKGSGANVLTF. In DNA form, the CDR3 reads TGTGCCAGCATCTCGGGACTGAAGGGCTCTGGGGCCAACGTCCTGACTTTC. The chain has TRBV6-6 and TRBJ2-6; a weak D match, TRBD2 (6 bases). This CDR3 region has 17 residues. Germline values: CDR1 MNHNY, CDR2 SVGAGI (reference sequence). V lost 7 bases and J lost 0, with 16 bases in between.

This clonotype showed up just a few times. V gene TRBV4-3 combines with J gene TRBJ2-7; 10 nucleotides match TRBD2. Germline CDR1 LGHNA, CDR2 YSLEER. This CDR3 is built from 16 residues. The J segment lost 7 bases and the V segment lost 0 bases, leaving 9 bases of the junction unmatched. The CDR3 reads CASSQEIAGGPPEQYF. CDR3 DNA: TGCGCCAGCAGCCAAGAAATAGCGGGAGGACCCCCTGAGCAGTACTTC.

This clonotype was picked up a small number of times. V gene TRBV29-1 combines with J gene TRBJ1-1; the D is unclear. Germline CDR1 and CDR2: SQVTM and ANQGSEA. Trimming pared 2 bases from V and 0 bases from J, leaving 10 bases between. The CDR3 spans 14 residues. CDR3 residues: CSVEYPGLNTEAFF. Here the CDR3 DNA reads TGCAGCGTTGAATACCCGGGGTTGAACACTGAAGCTTTCTTT.

The chain has TRBV9 and TRBJ1-2, with D uncertain. Trimming left V 4 bases short and J 4 bases short, with 29 bases between. Germline CDR1 SGDLS, CDR2 YYNGEE. This CDR3 contains 19 residues. The CDR3 spells CASSPYSEASSGIGYGYTF. The CDR3 DNA follows: TGTGCCAGCAGCCCATATTCTGAGGCGAGTAGCGGGATTGGCTATGGCTACACCTTC.

This chain uses TRBV5-1 with TRBJ2-1, with 8 bases identical to TRBD2. V was pared by 3 bases and J by 3 bases, with 8 bases of the junction left unmatched. CDR3 length: 16 residues. Germline V gene lookup returns CDR1 SGHRS and CDR2 YFSETQ. The CDR3 DNA reads TGCGCCAGCAGCTCCGGGGAGCGGGGGCTCTACAATGAGCAGTTCTTC. Translation: CASSSGERGLYNEQFF.

Remarks on this clonotype: The junction shows a germline mismatch at one end, possibly a read error. V is TRBV14 and J is TRBJ2-1; 7 bases agree with TRBD1. The CDR3 extends over 18 amino acids. Per germline, CDR1 SGHDN and CDR2 FVKESK. The CDR3 coding sequence is TGTGCCAGCAGCCAATTAACCGGTACAGGGGCGTCCTACGATGAGCAGTTCTTC. Encoded protein: CASSQLTGTGASYDEQFF.

The CDR3 is CASGSRLASYNEQFF. The DNA for the CDR3 is TGTGCTAGTGGTTCGAGACTAGCGAGCTACAATGAGCAGTTCTTC. The chain combines TRBV12-5 with TRBJ2-1; 8 positions match TRBD2. The CDR3 is 15 residues long. J was trimmed by 3 bases and V by 4 bases; bases with no gene match: 5. The germline CDR1 and CDR2 sequences are LGHNT and FRNRAP.

The genes are TRBV6-6 and TRBJ1-5; 8 bases match TRBD1. The CDR3 runs 17 residues. Germline CDR1 MNHNY, CDR2 SVGAGI (reference sequence). V shed 6 bases and J 2 bases; nucleotides not matched to a gene: 12. The chain's CDR3 is CASRLNQGAKGNQPQHF. CDR3 nucleotide sequence: TGTGCCAGCAGGCTAAATCAGGGGGCTAAGGGCAATCAGCCCCAGCATTTT.

This clonotype was observed a few times. The CDR3 loop reads CASSQVRGRVTDTQYF. The CDR3 DNA is TGCGCCAGCAGCCAAGTACGGGGAAGGGTGACAGATACGCAGTATTTT. The V gene is TRBV4-3, the J gene TRBJ2-3; TRBD2 is a possible D gene (5 bases). In germline, CDR1 is LGHNA, CDR2 YSLEER. Trimming removed 1 base at V and 3 bases at J, with 14 bases between. This CDR3 has 16 residues.

The rearrangement joins TRBV5-6 to TRBJ2-5, with D hard to call. The V end lost 0 bases, the J end lost 1 base, and 7 bases lay between the germline ends. CDR3 length: 14 residues. The germline CDR1 and CDR2 sequences are SGHDT and YYEEEE. CDR3 sequence: CASSLVQIQETQYF. DNA of the CDR3: TGTGCCAGCAGCTTGGTTCAAATCCAAGAGACCCAGTACTTC.

This chain links TRBV7-8 with TRBJ2-5; weak D call: TRBD1 (6 bases). Germline V CDR1 and CDR2: SGHVS, FQNEAQ. The CDR3 sequence is 18 residues long. The V end lost 0 bases, the J end lost 4 bases, and 21 bases lay between the germline ends. Written as DNA, the CDR3 is TGTGCCAGCAGCTTAGCTTCAGGAACAGGGTGGTTAGGAGAGACCCAGTACTTC. It specifies CASSLASGTGWLGETQYF.

This clonotype is a singleton in its sample. The chain carries TRBV19 and TRBJ1-5; TRBD1 is a possible D gene (6 bases). Between the trimmed V and J ends, which lost 8 bases and 0 bases, there was a span of 17 bases. Germline CDR1 LNHDA, CDR2 SQIVND (reference sequence). CDR3 size: 16 residues. In DNA form, the CDR3 reads TGTGCCAGTGCACCTGACAGGACCTATAGCAATCAGCCCCAGCATTTT. Its protein is CASAPDRTYSNQPQHF.

The chain links TRBV15 to TRBJ2-1; 13 bases fit TRBD2. Germline CDR1 and CDR2: LNHNV and YYDKDF (reference sequence). Trimming cost V 6 bases and J 1 base; bases outside gene matches: 12. The CDR3 has 19 amino acids. CDR3 protein: CATRGTSGKTRRSYNEQFF. As DNA, the CDR3 is TGTGCCACCAGAGGGACTAGCGGGAAAACTCGAAGATCCTACAATGAGCAGTTCTTC. Complete variable domain (other parts from reference TRBV15 and TRBJ2-1): DAMVIQNPRYQVTQFGKPVTLSCSQTLNHNVMYWYQQKSSQAPKLLFHYYDKDFNNEADTPDNFQSRRPNTSFCFLDIRSPGLGDTAMYLCATRGTSGKTRRSYNEQFFGPGTRLTVL.

This clonotype was picked up a small number of times. V usage is TRBV7-2 and J usage is TRBJ2-7; D might be TRBD2 (5 bases). Near its end, the DNA agrees better with TRBJ2-5, so the J call may be wrong. The germline V gene has CDR1 SGHTA and CDR2 FQGNSA. CDR3 length equals 15 residues. The CDR3 spells CASSLVVAGGETQYF. CDR3 DNA sequence: TGTGCCAGCAGCTTAGTGGTCGCGGGTGGGGAGACCCAGTACTTC.

The chain couples TRBV5-1 to TRBJ2-1; weak D call: TRBD2 (5 bases). This CDR3 is 13 amino acids long. V lost 4 bases and J 4 bases, leaving 9 bases between the germline ends. Germline V gives CDR1 SGHRS, CDR2 YFSETQ. CDR3 DNA: TGCGCCAGCAGCATAGGACTTTACAATGAGCAGTTCTTC. Amino acids: CASSIGLYNEQFF.

The V and J genes are TRBV6-2 or TRBV6-3 and TRBJ2-1; the match to TRBD2 covers 11 bases. CDR1 is MNHEY and CDR2 is SVGEGT in the germline V gene. CDR3 length equals 20 residues. Trimming cost V 5 bases and J 4 bases; bases outside gene matches: 19. CDR3 in amino acids: CASSDRFDVTSGKRYNEQFF. The CDR3 DNA is TGTGCCAGCAGTGACCGCTTCGACGTGACTAGCGGGAAAAGGTACAATGAGCAGTTCTTC.

As concerns this clonotype: One end of the junction does not line up with germline, which may come from a read error. The chain is built from TRBV4-3 and TRBJ2-1, with D uncertain. The CDR3 loop spans 15 amino acids. Germline-derived CDR1 and CDR2 are LGHNA and YSLEER. CDR3 loop: CASSQVSLPYSEQFF. The CDR3 region has the DNA TGCGCCAGCAGCCAAGTCAGTCTACCGTACAGTGAGCAGTTCTTC.

The rearrangement uses TRBV5-1 and TRBJ2-2; no firm D call. The CDR3 totals 15 residues. Germline CDR1 reads SGHRS; CDR2 reads YFSETQ. Trimming stripped 5 bases from V and 3 bases from J, with 14 bases between. The chain's CDR3 is CASSLRTWDTGELFF. The CDR3, as DNA: TGCGCCAGCAGTTTGCGCACTTGGGACACCGGGGAGCTGTTTTTT.

In its sample, this clonotype was seen a few times. The CDR3 here is CSAMASGSDAAYNEQFF. The DNA of the CDR3 is TGCAGTGCTATGGCTAGCGGGAGCGACGCCGCCTACAATGAGCAGTTCTTC. This sequence joins TRBV20-1 and TRBJ2-1, with 10 bases aligning to TRBD2. The V gene end was trimmed by 4 bases and the J gene end by 2 bases; junction bases not matched to a gene: 11. Germline V lookup: CDR1 DFQATT, CDR2 SNEGSKA (reference sequence). The CDR3 has 17 residues.

The J gene is TRBJ1-1, the V gene TRBV29-1, with D tentatively TRBD1 (5 bases). The CDR3 totals 12 residues. V lost 7 bases and J 1 base, leaving 10 bases between the germline ends. Per germline, CDR1 SQVTM and CDR2 ANQGSEA. Written as DNA, the CDR3 is TGCAGCGCCGGGGGATCGAACACTGAAGCTTTCTTT. Protein sequence: CSAGGSNTEAFF.

The gene calls are TRBV30 and TRBJ2-1; D is ambiguous. Germline V gives CDR1 GTSNPN, CDR2 SVGIG (reference sequence). The CDR3 sequence is 12 residues long. Trimming removed 0 bases from V and 5 bases from J, with 5 bases in between. In DNA, the CDR3 is TGTGCCTGGAGTGTTATCCACAATGAGCAGTTCTTC. It translates to CAWSVIHNEQFF.